The T cell receptor (beta chain) described here comes from a study of regulatory T cells in long-lasting Graves disease. The CDR3 length is 17 residues. Germline CDR1 and CDR2: MNHEY and SVGEGT. As concerns this clonotype: Its target is unknown. A single base separates this from a much larger clone, so it may be a read error.

Described time point: newly diagnosed GD, antithyroid drugs for less than 3 months. From RNA extracted from PBMCs, the TCR library was made. CDR3 regions were amplified by Arm-PCR using iRepertoire HTBI primers to build TCR beta libraries. TCRdb reprocessed the multiplex PCR reads with MiXCR, giving one entry per CDR3 protein. The table lists 400,000 to 550,000 distinct CDR3 sequences, around 15% of them singletons. The study's findings and limits: Persistent disease favored TRBV28, TRBJ1-2 and TRBJ2-5.

These sequences were also reported in another study, on T cells in Graves' hyperthyroidism and ophthalmopathy. Per that paper: Lactation, pregnancy, other autoimmune disease or uncontrolled infection led to exclusion of patients. A set of HTBI primers served as the primers for a first-round RT-PCR of the TCR CDR3. Among thyroid clonotypes expanded above 0.001, most also appeared in blood.

The source is a woman in her late teens or twenties with Graves disease. The chain uses TRBV6-2 or TRBV6-3 and TRBJ2-2, with TRBD2 matching over 8 bases. The material sequenced was peripheral blood mononuclear cells (PBMCs), taken at new diagnosis, from a patient treated with antithyroid drugs. The CDR3 DNA follows: TGTGCCAGCAGTGAAGCGATAGCGGGACTGAACACCGGGGGGCTGTTTTTT. This codes for CASSEAIAGLNTGGLFF.